The 6 T cell receptor beta chains listed next were all sequenced from one sample in a study of beta chain features in type 1 diabetes. Study results and caveats: For Type 1 diabetes patients, all four CD4+ subsets carried TCRB CDR3s that were moderately but significantly shorter.

Sequencing targeted expressed TCRB transcripts, as all isolated RNA had been reverse transcribed. The data were produced by immunoSEQ multiplex PCR, yet TCRdb's version contains in-frame clones alone and is incomplete. Among 300,000 to 350,000 clones listed, about 13% were seen once. Antigens of these TCRs are unknown. The specimen was naive CD4+ T cells from blood. The receptors here all came from a young woman with type 1 diabetes.

The chain employs TRBV28 and TRBJ2-1; D is possibly TRBD1 (6 bases). Trimming cost V 10 bases and J 0 bases, with 13 bases left between them. The germline CDR1 and CDR2 sequences are MDHEN and SYDVKM. The CDR3 is made up of 14 amino acids. CDR3: CATQTGISYNEQFF. CDR3 coding DNA: TGTGCCACCCAAACAGGGATCTCCTACAATGAGCAGTTCTTC.

This clone was seen a few times. This sequence joins TRBV4-1 and TRBJ2-3, with 7 bases lining up with TRBD1. This CDR3 has 15 residues. Germline V gene lookup returns CDR1 MGHRA and CDR2 YSYEKL. The V gene end was trimmed by 7 bases and the J gene end by 4 bases; junction bases not matched to a gene: 11. The CDR3 here is CASNPTGLDADTQYF. The CDR3 DNA is TGCGCCAGCAACCCGACAGGGTTGGACGCAGATACGCAGTATTTT.

The chain couples TRBV11-3 to TRBJ2-5; D is unresolved. CDR3 length equals 15 residues. Germline V lookup: CDR1 SGHNT, CDR2 YENEEA. V was cut by 2 bases and J by 2 bases, with 12 bases left in between. CDR3 in amino acids: CASSLSYRVQETQYF. Here the CDR3 DNA reads TGTGCCAGCAGCTTAAGTTATCGGGTTCAAGAGACCCAGTACTTC.

The genes are TRBV18 and TRBJ2-6; D is unclear. The CDR3 runs 16 residues. V lost 6 bases and J 0 bases, leaving 12 bases between the germline ends. The germline V gene encodes CDR1 KGHSH and CDR2 LQKENI. CDR3 region: CASSRPTVSGANVLTF. DNA for the CDR3: TGTGCCAGCTCCCGCCCCACAGTCTCTGGGGCCAACGTCCTGACTTTC.

The chain has TRBV18 and TRBJ1-5; 11 nucleotides align to TRBD1. CDR1 is KGHSH and CDR2 is LQKENI in the germline V gene. J was trimmed by 4 bases and V by 6 bases; bases with no gene match: 8. CDR3 length equals 16 residues. CDR3 DNA sequence: TGTGCCAGCTCTCCAGGGGACAGGGGGTCAAATCAGCCCCAGCATTTT. It codes for CASSPGDRGSNQPQHF. The entire variable domain, with the rest obtained from reference TRBV18 and TRBJ1-5, is as follows: NAGVMQNPRHLVRRRGQEARLRCSPMKGHSHVYWYRQLPEEGLKFMVYLQKENIIDESGMPKERFSAEFPKEGPSILRIQQVVRGDSAAYFCASSPGDRGSNQPQHFGDGTRLSIL.

The rearrangement uses TRBV28 and TRBJ2-7; 7 bases match TRBD1. The germline CDR1 and CDR2 sequences are MDHEN and SYDVKM. This CDR3 region has 15 residues. V gave up 7 bases and J gave up 2 bases; unmatched junction bases: 11. The CDR3 is CASNPPQGPPYEQYF. CDR3 in DNA: TGTGCCAGCAACCCACCACAGGGGCCTCCCTACGAGCAGTACTTC.